Each of the 27 T cell receptor beta chains below was sequenced from the same sample in a study of cytomegalovirus exposure and HLA in healthy donors. PCR involved 60 Vbeta and 13 Jbeta primers. TCRdb's copy holds only in-frame clones and misses some; the assay was immunoSEQ multiplex PCR. The sample consists of 200,000 or so clones, over 60% of them appearing once. Sequencing used PBMCs. These TCRs come from a man between 18 and 35 years old in good health and CMV-seronegative.

The gene calls are TRBV5-4 and TRBJ2-3; possibly TRBD2 for D (5 bases). The CDR3 spans 15 residues. Trimming took 9 bases from V and 7 from J, leaving 24 bases between them. Per the germline V gene, CDR1 is SGHNT and CDR2 is YYREEE (reference sequence). The CDR3 nucleotides are TGTGCCACCACGGCGGGTGGGAGCCTACCTAATACGCAGTATTTT. Protein product: CATTAGGSLPNTQYF.

The chain joins TRBV11-2 to TRBJ2-4; 9 nucleotides align to TRBD1. CDR3 length equals 15 residues. J lost 10 bases, V lost 1 base, and 8 bases had no gene match. Germline lookup yields CDR1 SGHAT and CDR2 FQNNGV. Here the CDR3 reads CASSLGTGAHRIQYF. In DNA, the CDR3 is TGTGCCAGCAGCTTAGGGACAGGGGCTCATCGTATTCAGTACTTC.

CDR3 residues: CASSLGRQGAYEQYF. The CDR3 coding sequence is TGTGCCAGCAGCCTGGGACGACAGGGGGCCTACGAGCAGTACTTC. V is TRBV2 and J is TRBJ2-7, with 9 bases that match TRBD1. Trimming removed 6 bases from V and 2 bases from J; junction bases left unmatched: 8. Germline assignment: CDR1 SNHLY and CDR2 FYNNEI. The CDR3 spans 15 residues.

The chain combines TRBV5-4 with TRBJ1-1; no clear D. V lost 0 bases, J lost 0 bases, and 9 bases lay in between. CDR3 length: 15 residues. Germline lookup yields CDR1 SGHNT and CDR2 YYREEE (reference sequence). CDR3 bases: TGTGCCAGCAGCTTGGGCACGCTAATGAACACTGAAGCTTTCTTT. Translating it yields CASSLGTLMNTEAFF.

This clone was seen only once. This chain links TRBV7-9 with TRBJ1-1, with TRBD1 as a possible D gene (6 bases). The germline gives CDR1 SEHNR, CDR2 FQNEAQ (reference sequence). V was pared by 5 bases and J by 5 bases, with 18 bases between. This CDR3 contains 15 residues. The CDR3 DNA sequence: TGTGCCAGCAGCCTAAGGGGGATCGGTGATACTGAAGCTTTCTTT. It yields the protein CASSLRGIGDTEAFF.

The chain links TRBV7-9 to TRBJ2-7; unclear D gene. V lost 1 base and J 3 bases, leaving 7 bases between the germline ends. The germline CDR1 and CDR2 sequences are SEHNR and FQNEAQ (reference sequence). The CDR3 has 13 amino acids. The CDR3 spells CASSLGSNYEQYF. The CDR3 nucleotides are TGTGCCAGCAGCTTAGGCAGTAACTACGAGCAGTACTTC.

The rearrangement joins TRBV7-8 to TRBJ2-1; perhaps TRBD1 as D (6 bases). Trimming took off 5 bases at V and 8 bases at J, with 13 bases between the two ends. This CDR3 has 13 amino acids. CDR1 and CDR2 from the germline V gene are SGHVS and FQNEAQ. CDR3 in DNA: TGTGCCAGCAGCCAGGACCCAGGGGATGAGCAGTTCTTC. This codes for CASSQDPGDEQFF.

The rearrangement links TRBV6-5 to TRBJ2-1; 15 nucleotides line up with TRBD2. The CDR3 length is 15 residues. Trimming removed 4 bases from V and 7 bases from J; junction bases left unmatched: 2. CDR1 and CDR2 (germline): MNHEY, SVGAGI. DNA of the CDR3: TGTGCCAGCAGTTCCGGGACTAGCGGGAGGAATGAGCAGTTCTTC. This sequence encodes CASSSGTSGRNEQFF.

This clone came up a few times. The genes are TRBV19 and TRBJ2-3; 7 bases fit TRBD1. CDR3 length equals 17 residues. CDR1 and CDR2 from the germline V gene are LNHDA and SQIVND (reference sequence). V was clipped by 3 bases and J by 7 bases; unmatched bases: 16. In DNA, the CDR3 is TGTGCCAGTAGTATGTATCCCGGGACAGACCTTGGTAATACGCAGTATTTT. This gives the protein CASSMYPGTDLGNTQYF.

The rearrangement joins TRBV5-1 to TRBJ2-7, with D maybe TRBD1 (6 bases). There are 13 residues in the CDR3. CDR1 SGHRS and CDR2 YFSETQ come from the germline V gene. Trimming shortened V by 4 bases and J by 2 bases, and 10 bases separated the two germline ends. CDR3 sequence reads: CASSPKGAYEQYF. The CDR3 DNA sequence: TGCGCCAGCAGCCCGAAGGGGGCCTACGAGCAGTACTTC.

The genes are TRBV5-1 and TRBJ2-7; D possibly corresponds to TRBD1 (6 bases). The CDR3 length is 13 residues. Germline CDR1 and CDR2: SGHRS and YFSETQ. V was clipped by 0 bases and J by 7 bases, with 11 bases between them. CDR3 amino acids: CASSLDRAAEQYF. CDR3 coding DNA: TGCGCCAGCAGCTTGGACAGGGCGGCGGAGCAGTACTTC.

The chain joins TRBV7-3 to TRBJ2-2; TRBD1 agrees at 7 bases. Germline V gene sequence: CDR1 SGHTA, CDR2 FQGTGA. Trimming cost V 6 bases and J 1 base; bases outside gene matches: 5. The CDR3 loop spans 15 amino acids. The CDR3 nucleotides read TGTGCCAGCAGTCGCCGGACAGGGAACACCGGGGAGCTGTTTTTT. This codes for CASSRRTGNTGELFF.

The chain's CDR3 is CASQRGSSADTQYF. The CDR3 nucleotides read TGCGCCAGCCAAAGGGGGAGCAGCGCAGATACGCAGTATTTT. The chain employs TRBV10-2 and TRBJ2-3; possibly TRBD1 for D (6 bases). Per the germline V gene, CDR1 is WSHSY and CDR2 is SAAADI. The CDR3 totals 14 residues. Trimming took off 8 bases at V and 4 bases at J, with 16 bases between the two ends.

This chain uses TRBV18 with TRBJ1-1, with 12 bases identical to TRBD1. The CDR3 is made up of 17 amino acids. Trimming cost V 2 bases and J 4 bases; bases outside gene matches: 8. CDR1 is KGHSH, CDR2 LQKENI, per germline. CDR3 in amino acids: CASSPGTGGRGSTEAFF. The CDR3 DNA follows: TGTGCCAGCTCACCAGGGACAGGGGGCCGTGGGAGCACTGAAGCTTTCTTT. The variable domain in full, with the rest retrieved from reference TRBV18 and TRBJ1-1, is NAGVMQNPRHLVRRRGQEARLRCSPMKGHSHVYWYRQLPEEGLKFMVYLQKENIIDESGMPKERFSAEFPKEGPSILRIQQVVRGDSAAYFCASSPGTGGRGSTEAFFGQGTRLTVV.

The chain joins TRBV5-1 to TRBJ2-1; 7 bases are a match to TRBD2. Germline values: CDR1 SGHRS, CDR2 YFSETQ. V shed 4 bases, J shed 6 bases, and the junction held 10 bases outside the gene matches. The CDR3 is 15 amino acids. The DNA for the CDR3 is TGCGCCAGCAGCGACGATGGCGGGAGTCTCAATGAGCAGTTCTTC. Its protein is CASSDDGGSLNEQFF. The entire variable domain, with the rest obtained from reference TRBV5-1 and TRBJ2-1, is as follows: KAGVTQTPRYLIKTRGQQVTLSCSPISGHRSVSWYQQTPGQGLQFLFEYFSETQRNKGNFPGRFSGRQFSNSRSEMNVSTLELGDSALYLCASSDDGGSLNEQFFGPGTRLTVL.

The rearrangement joins TRBV29-1 to TRBJ2-1; weak D call: TRBD1 (7 bases). The CDR3 spans 17 residues. Trimming cost V 1 base and J 1 base, with 17 bases left between them. CDR1 is SQVTM, CDR2 ANQGSEA, per germline. CDR3 region: CSVEGRVDRPSYNEQFF. The DNA of the CDR3 is TGCAGCGTTGAAGGGAGGGTGGACAGGCCGTCCTACAATGAGCAGTTCTTC.

The chain carries TRBV5-1 and TRBJ1-2; D ambiguous. Germline V lookup: CDR1 SGHRS, CDR2 YFSETQ. Trimming left V 0 bases short and J 5 bases short, with 5 bases between. The CDR3 extends over 12 amino acids. The CDR3 DNA is TGCGCCAGCAGCTTGGACAGATATGGCTACACCTTC. Translation gives CASSLDRYGYTF.

The chain has TRBV7-9 and TRBJ1-6; TRBD1 aligns across 7 bases. The ends lost 5 bases at V and 7 bases at J; junction bases unmatched: 8. The length of the CDR3 is 15 residues. Germline CDR1 and CDR2: SEHNR and FQNEAQ (reference sequence). The CDR3 sequence: CASSLEGTVNSPLHF. In DNA form, the CDR3 reads TGTGCCAGCAGCCTAGAAGGGACAGTCAATTCACCCCTCCACTTT.

This clone was seen a single time. Distinct nucleotide sequences in the sample also encode this CDR3. This chain connects TRBV18 to TRBJ1-2, with a possible D match to TRBD1 (5 bases). The CDR3 length is 13 residues. Trimming shortened V by 6 bases and J by 2 bases, and 10 bases separated the two germline ends. Germline lookup yields CDR1 KGHSH and CDR2 LQKENI. The CDR3 is CASSLDSNYGYTF. Here the CDR3 DNA reads TGTGCCAGCTCCCTCGACAGCAACTATGGCTACACCTTC.

The chain links TRBV9 to TRBJ2-1; 8 nucleotides align to TRBD2. Trimming at V came to 2 bases and at J to 8 bases, leaving 6 bases not matched to a gene. Germline CDR1 reads SGDLS; CDR2 reads YYNGEE. The CDR3 is 14 residues long. The CDR3 region is CASSVTGRVDEQFF. CDR3 sequence (DNA): TGTGCCAGCAGCGTCACCGGGAGGGTGGATGAGCAGTTCTTC.

V is TRBV2 and J is TRBJ2-3; 8 positions agree with TRBD2. The CDR3 is 15 residues long. Trimming removed 6 bases from V and 6 bases from J; junction bases left unmatched: 11. CDR1 SNHLY and CDR2 FYNNEI come from the germline V gene. In nucleotides, the CDR3 is TGTGCCAGCAGGGCGACTAGCGTCCAAACCGATACGCAGTATTTT. Translating gives CASRATSVQTDTQYF. The full variable domain, in which reference TRBV2 and TRBJ2-3 provide the parts outside the CDR3, is EPEVTQTPSHQVTQMGQEVILRCVPISNHLYFYWYRQILGQKVEFLVSFYNNEISEKSEIFDDQFSVERPDGSNFTLKIRSTKLEDSAMYFCASRATSVQTDTQYFGPGTRLTVL.

CDR3: CASSARGIAYEQYF. CDR3 in DNA: TGTGCCAGCAGTGCTCGGGGGATAGCCTACGAGCAGTACTTC. The gene calls are TRBV6-1 and TRBJ2-7; tentative D call: TRBD2 (6 bases). The V and J ends lost 4 bases and 2 bases respectively, with 12 bases between them. The CDR3 covers 14 residues. Germline assignment: CDR1 MNHNS and CDR2 SASEGT.

V gene TRBV7-9 combines with J gene TRBJ2-7, with 8 bases fitting TRBD1. Germline V gene data show CDR1 as SEHNR and CDR2 as FQNEAQ (reference sequence). V was pared by 5 bases and J by 3 bases, with 6 bases of the junction left unmatched. The CDR3 is 14 amino acids. The CDR3 DNA is TGTGCCAGCAGCCTACGACAGGGGCTCTACGAGCAGTACTTC. Its translation: CASSLRQGLYEQYF.

The chain carries TRBV11-2 and TRBJ2-1; 10 nucleotides line up with TRBD2. Germline CDR1 is SGHAT and CDR2 is FQNNGV. The CDR3 loop spans 17 amino acids. The ends lost 0 bases at V and 4 bases at J; junction bases unmatched: 6. CDR3 sequence reads: CASSLELAGRRYNEQFF. The CDR3, as DNA: TGTGCCAGCAGCTTAGAACTAGCGGGAAGACGATACAATGAGCAGTTCTTC.

The V gene is TRBV7-6, the J gene TRBJ2-2, with a weak D call TRBD2 (7 bases). Trimming removed 2 bases at V and 0 bases at J, with 13 bases between. The CDR3 sequence is 17 residues long. CDR1 and CDR2 (germline): SGHVS, FNYEAQ. The CDR3 loop reads CASSLLGGLANTGELFF. The CDR3 region has the DNA TGTGCCAGCAGCTTATTGGGGGGGCTCGCGAACACCGGGGAGCTGTTTTTT. Variable domain in full (rest from reference TRBV7-6 and TRBJ2-2): GAGVSQSPRYKVTKRGQDVALRCDPISGHVSLYWYRQALGQGPEFLTYFNYEAQQDKSGLPNDRFSAERPEGSISTLTIQRTEQRDSAMYRCASSLLGGLANTGELFFGEGSRLTVL.

The CDR3 loop reads CSVDDISGNTIYF. CDR3 sequence (DNA): TGCAGCGTCGATGACATATCTGGAAACACCATATATTTT. This chain connects TRBV29-1 to TRBJ1-3; no clear D. Per the germline V gene, CDR1 is SQVTM and CDR2 is ANQGSEA. The CDR3 length is 13 residues. Trimming took off 6 bases at V and 1 base at J, with 10 bases between the two ends.

The chain is built from TRBV10-3 and TRBJ2-7; 7 bases map to TRBD2. Trimming removed 1 base from V and 2 bases from J; junction bases left unmatched: 5. CDR3 length: 15 amino acids. Germline V gene sequence: CDR1 ENHRY, CDR2 SYGVKD. The CDR3 sequence: CAISEYVAGAYEQYF. CDR3 nucleotide sequence: TGTGCCATCAGTGAGTATGTGGCGGGAGCCTACGAGCAGTACTTC.